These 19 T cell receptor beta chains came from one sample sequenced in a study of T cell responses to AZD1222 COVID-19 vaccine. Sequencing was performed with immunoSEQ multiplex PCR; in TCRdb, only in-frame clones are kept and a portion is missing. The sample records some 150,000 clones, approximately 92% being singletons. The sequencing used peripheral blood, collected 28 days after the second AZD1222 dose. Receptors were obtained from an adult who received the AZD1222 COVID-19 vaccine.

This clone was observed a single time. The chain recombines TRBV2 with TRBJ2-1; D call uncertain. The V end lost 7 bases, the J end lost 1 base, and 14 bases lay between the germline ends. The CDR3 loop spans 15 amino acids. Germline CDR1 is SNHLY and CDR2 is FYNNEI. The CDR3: CASKISRNSYNEQFF. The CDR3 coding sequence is TGTGCCAGCAAAATTAGCAGGAATTCCTACAATGAGCAGTTCTTC.

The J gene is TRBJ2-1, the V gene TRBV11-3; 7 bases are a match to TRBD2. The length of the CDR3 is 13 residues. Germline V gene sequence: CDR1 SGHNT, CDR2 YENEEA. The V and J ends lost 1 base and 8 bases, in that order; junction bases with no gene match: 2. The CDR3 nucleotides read TGTGCCAGCAGCTTAGCGGGGGGTGATGAGCAGTTCTTC. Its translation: CASSLAGGDEQFF.

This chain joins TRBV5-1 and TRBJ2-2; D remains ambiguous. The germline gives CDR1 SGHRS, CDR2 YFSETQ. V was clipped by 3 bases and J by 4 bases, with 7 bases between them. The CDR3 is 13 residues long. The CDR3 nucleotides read TGCGCCAGCAGCTCGGGCAGCACCGGGGAGCTGTTTTTT. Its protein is CASSSGSTGELFF. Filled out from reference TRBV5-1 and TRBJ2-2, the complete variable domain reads KAGVTQTPRYLIKTRGQQVTLSCSPISGHRSVSWYQQTPGQGLQFLFEYFSETQRNKGNFPGRFSGRQFSNSRSEMNVSTLELGDSALYLCASSSGSTGELFFGEGSRLTVL.

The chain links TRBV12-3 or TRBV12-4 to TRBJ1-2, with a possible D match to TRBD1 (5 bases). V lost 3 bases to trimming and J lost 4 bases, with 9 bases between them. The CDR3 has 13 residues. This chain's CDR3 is CASSFVGGYGYTF. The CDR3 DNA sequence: TGTGCCAGCAGTTTTGTCGGGGGCTATGGCTACACCTTC.

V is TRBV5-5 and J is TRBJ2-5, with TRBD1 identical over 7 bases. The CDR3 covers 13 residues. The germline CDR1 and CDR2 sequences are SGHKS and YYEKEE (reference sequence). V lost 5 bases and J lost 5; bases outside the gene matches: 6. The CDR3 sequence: CASSLTGSETQYF. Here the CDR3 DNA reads TGTGCCAGCAGTTTGACAGGGAGCGAGACCCAGTACTTC.

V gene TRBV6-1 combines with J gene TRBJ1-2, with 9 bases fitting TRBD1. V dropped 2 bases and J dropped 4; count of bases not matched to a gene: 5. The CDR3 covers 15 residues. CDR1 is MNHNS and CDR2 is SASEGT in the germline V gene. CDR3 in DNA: TGTGCCAGCAGTGAATACGGACAGGGGATCTATGGCTACACCTTC. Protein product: CASSEYGQGIYGYTF.

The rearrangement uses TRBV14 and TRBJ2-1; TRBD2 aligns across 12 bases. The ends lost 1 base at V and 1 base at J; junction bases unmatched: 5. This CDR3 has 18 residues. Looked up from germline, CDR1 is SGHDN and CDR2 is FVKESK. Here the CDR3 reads CASSQATSGRRSYNEQFF. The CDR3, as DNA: TGTGCCAGCAGCCAAGCTACTAGCGGGAGGCGGTCCTACAATGAGCAGTTCTTC.

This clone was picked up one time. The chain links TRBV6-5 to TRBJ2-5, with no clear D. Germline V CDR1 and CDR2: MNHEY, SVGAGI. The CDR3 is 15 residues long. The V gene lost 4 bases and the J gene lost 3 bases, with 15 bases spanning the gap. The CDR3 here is CASSSLLGSEETQYF. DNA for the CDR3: TGTGCCAGCAGTTCATTGTTAGGTAGTGAAGAGACCCAGTACTTC.

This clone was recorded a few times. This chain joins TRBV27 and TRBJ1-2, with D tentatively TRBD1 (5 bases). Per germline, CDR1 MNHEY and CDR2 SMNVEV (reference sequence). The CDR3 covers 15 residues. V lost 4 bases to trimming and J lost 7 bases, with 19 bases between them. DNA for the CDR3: TGTGCCAGCAGTTCTGGGGACGGCCTGAAGCTTGGCTACACCTTC. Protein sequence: CASSSGDGLKLGYTF.

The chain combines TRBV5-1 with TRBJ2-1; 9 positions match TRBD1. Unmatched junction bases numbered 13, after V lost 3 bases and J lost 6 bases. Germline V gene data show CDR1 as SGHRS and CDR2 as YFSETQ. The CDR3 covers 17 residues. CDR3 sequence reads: CASSSRMTGQGANEQFF. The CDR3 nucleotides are TGCGCCAGCAGCTCCCGTATGACGGGACAGGGTGCCAATGAGCAGTTCTTC.

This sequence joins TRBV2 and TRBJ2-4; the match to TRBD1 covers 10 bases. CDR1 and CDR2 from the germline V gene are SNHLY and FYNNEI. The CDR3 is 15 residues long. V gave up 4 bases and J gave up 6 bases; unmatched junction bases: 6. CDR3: CASSVMGQGLNIQYF. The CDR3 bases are TGTGCCAGCAGTGTAATGGGACAGGGGTTAAACATTCAGTACTTC.

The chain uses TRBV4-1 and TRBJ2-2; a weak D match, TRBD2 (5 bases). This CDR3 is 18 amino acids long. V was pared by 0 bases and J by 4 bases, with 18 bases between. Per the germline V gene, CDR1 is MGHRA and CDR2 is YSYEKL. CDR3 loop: CASSQDWVSGFGTGELFF. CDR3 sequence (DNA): TGCGCCAGCAGCCAAGATTGGGTATCGGGGTTCGGCACCGGGGAGCTGTTTTTT.

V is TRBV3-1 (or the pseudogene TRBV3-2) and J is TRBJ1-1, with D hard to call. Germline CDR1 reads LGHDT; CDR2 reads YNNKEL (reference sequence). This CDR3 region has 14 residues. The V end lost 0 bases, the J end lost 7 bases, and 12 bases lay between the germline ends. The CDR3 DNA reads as TGTGCCAGCAGCCAAGACAGGCTGAACGGTGAAGCTTTCTTT. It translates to CASSQDRLNGEAFF.

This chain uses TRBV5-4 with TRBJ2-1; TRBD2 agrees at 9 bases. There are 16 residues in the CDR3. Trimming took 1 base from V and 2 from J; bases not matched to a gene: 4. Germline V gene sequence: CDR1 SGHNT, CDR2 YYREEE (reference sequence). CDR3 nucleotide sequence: TGTGCCAGCAGCTTGTCTCTAGCGGGAACCTACAATGAGCAGTTCTTC. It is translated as CASSLSLAGTYNEQFF. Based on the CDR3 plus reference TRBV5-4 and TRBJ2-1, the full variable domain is ETGVTQSPTHLIKTRGQQVTLRCSSQSGHNTVSWYQQALGQGPQFIFQYYREEENGRGNFPPRFSGLQFPNYSSELNVNALELDDSALYLCASSLSLAGTYNEQFFGPGTRLTVL.

The CDR3 region is CASSVEGSTQGGTDTQYF. The CDR3 nucleotides are TGTGCCAGCAGCGTAGAAGGCTCCACGCAGGGTGGGACAGATACGCAGTATTTT. J is TRBJ2-3 and V is TRBV9; weak D call: TRBD1 (5 bases). CDR3 length: 18 residues. Germline assignment: CDR1 SGDLS and CDR2 YYNGEE. V lost 0 bases, J lost 3 bases, and 20 bases lay in between.

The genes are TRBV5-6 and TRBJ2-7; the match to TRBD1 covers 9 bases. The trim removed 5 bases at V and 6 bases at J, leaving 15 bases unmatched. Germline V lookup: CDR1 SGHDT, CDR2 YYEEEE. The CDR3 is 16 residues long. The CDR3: CASRRASGTGFGEQYF. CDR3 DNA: TGTGCCAGCAGGCGCGCGTCCGGGACAGGGTTTGGCGAGCAGTACTTC.

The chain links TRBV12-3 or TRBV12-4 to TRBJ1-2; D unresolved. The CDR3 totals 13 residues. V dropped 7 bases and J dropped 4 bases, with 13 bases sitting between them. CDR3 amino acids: CASTLGVAYGYTF. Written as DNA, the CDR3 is TGTGCCAGCACCCTTGGGGTGGCCTATGGCTACACCTTC.

This CDR3 reads CASSSFELPNTGELFF. The CDR3 coding sequence is TGTGCCAGCAGCTCGTTCGAACTACCGAACACCGGGGAGCTGTTTTTT. This chain joins TRBV5-6 and TRBJ2-2; no firm D call. Germline assignment: CDR1 SGHDT and CDR2 YYEEEE. V was trimmed by 3 bases and J by 0 bases, leaving 12 bases between them. The CDR3 sequence is 16 residues long.

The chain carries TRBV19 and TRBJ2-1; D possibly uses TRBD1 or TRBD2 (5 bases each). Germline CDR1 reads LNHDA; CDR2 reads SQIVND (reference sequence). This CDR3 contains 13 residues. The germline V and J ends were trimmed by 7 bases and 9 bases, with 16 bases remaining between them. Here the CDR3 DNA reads TGTGCCAGTACAGCGGCCCAGGGCAGTGAGCAGTTCTTC. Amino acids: CASTAAQGSEQFF. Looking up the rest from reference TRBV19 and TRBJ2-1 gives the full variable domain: DGGITQSPKYLFRKEGQNVTLSCEQNLNHDAMYWYRQDPGQGLRLIYYSQIVNDFQKGDIAEGYSVSREKKESFPLTVTSAQKNPTAFYLCASTAAQGSEQFFGPGTRLTVL.